This entry lists 13 T cell receptor beta chains sequenced from one sample in a study of CD8+ T cells in alopecia areata. As for treatment: oral pan-JAK inhibitor, 5-10 mg twice daily. Sequencing used cDNA as its template, made by extracting RNA and reverse transcribing it. TCRdb keeps only in-frame clones here, not all; method: immunoSEQ multiplex PCR. Found here are about 120,000 clones, around three fifths of them singletons; the top ten hold roughly 3.5%. This specimen consisted of CD4+ T cells sorted from blood, obtained at week 24, from a patient treated with tofacitinib. The source of these receptors is a human donor with alopecia areata.

This clone was seen a single time. V gene TRBV6-1 combines with J gene TRBJ2-7; 7 nucleotides line up with TRBD1. The germline CDR1 and CDR2 sequences are MNHNS and SASEGT. The CDR3 sequence is 15 residues long. Germline trimming cut 3 bases from V and 3 bases from J; bases unmatched to any gene: 8. The DNA for the CDR3 is TGTGCCAGCAGTGAGCGGACAGGATCTGACTACGAGCAGTACTTC. Translated: CASSERTGSDYEQYF.

This clone was seen more than once but under ten times. DNA of the CDR3: TGTGCCAGCAGCCAGAACAGGGCCTCGAACACCGGGGAGCTGTTTTTT. Protein product: CASSQNRASNTGELFF. The rearrangement uses TRBV11-2 and TRBJ2-2, with a weak D call TRBD1 (6 bases). Germline CDR1 reads SGHAT; CDR2 reads FQNNGV. Deletions cut 5 bases from V and 0 bases from J, with 13 bases between. The CDR3 is made up of 16 amino acids.

This chain links TRBV11-2 with TRBJ2-7; no definite D call. This CDR3 spans 13 amino acids. CDR1 and CDR2 from the germline V gene are SGHAT and FQNNGV. Trimming took 5 bases from V and 3 from J, leaving 11 bases between them. The CDR3 is CASSPRGDYEQYF. CDR3 coding DNA: TGTGCCAGCAGCCCCCGTGGGGACTACGAGCAGTACTTC.

The CDR3 protein is CSVVKGWGYEQYF. CDR3 in DNA: TGCAGCGTTGTAAAAGGGTGGGGCTACGAGCAGTACTTC. This chain uses TRBV29-1 with TRBJ2-7; no reliable D call. CDR3 size: 13 residues. CDR1 SQVTM and CDR2 ANQGSEA come from the germline V gene. V lost 4 bases and J lost 3, with 13 bases in between.

A few counts support this clone. This chain uses TRBV5-1 with TRBJ2-7; 9 bases map to TRBD1. Unmatched junction bases numbered 9, after V lost 3 bases and J lost 5 bases. The CDR3 spans 15 residues. Germline-derived CDR1 and CDR2 are SGHRS and YFSETQ. This CDR3 reads CASSSKQGALNEQYF. CDR3 nucleotides: TGCGCCAGCAGCTCCAAACAGGGGGCGCTGAACGAGCAGTACTTC.

The chain uses TRBV27 and TRBJ1-1; D might be TRBD1 (6 bases). CDR3 length: 13 residues. V dropped 5 bases and J dropped 5 bases, with 12 bases sitting between them. The germline gives CDR1 MNHEY, CDR2 SMNVEV (reference sequence). The CDR3 coding sequence is TGTGCCAGCAGTCGGACAGCACGGACTGAAGCTTTCTTT. It encodes CASSRTARTEAFF.

This clone was detected a few times. The chain is built from TRBV2 and TRBJ2-6; 11 nucleotides agree with TRBD1. Germline V gives CDR1 SNHLY, CDR2 FYNNEI. The V and J ends lost 6 bases and 2 bases, in that order; junction bases with no gene match: 6. This CDR3 spans 17 amino acids. CDR3 sequence: CASRHGQGAAGANVLTF. CDR3 sequence (DNA): TGTGCCAGCAGACACGGACAGGGGGCGGCTGGGGCCAACGTCCTGACTTTC.

In this sample, this clone turned up a few times. The rearrangement links TRBV30 to TRBJ1-2, with 12 bases that match TRBD1. V shed 1 base, J shed 7 bases, and the junction held 13 bases outside the gene matches. CDR1 is GTSNPN and CDR2 is SVGIG in the germline V gene (reference sequence). CDR3 size: 17 residues. CDR3 coding DNA: TGTGCCTGGAGTGCTCAACGCTCCGGGACAGGGGGCTTTGGCTACACCTTC. Its translation is CAWSAQRSGTGGFGYTF.

CDR3 in amino acids: CASSRTEAYYEQYF. The CDR3 DNA follows: TGTGCCAGCAGTCGGACAGAGGCCTACTACGAGCAGTACTTC. This chain links TRBV2 with TRBJ2-7; tentatively, D is TRBD1 (6 bases). V lost 5 bases and J lost 3, with 14 bases in between. This CDR3 has 14 amino acids. Germline CDR1 reads SNHLY; CDR2 reads FYNNEI.

The chain recombines TRBV5-4 with TRBJ2-3; the D is unclear. With 0 bases removed from V and 6 bases from J, the gap between germline ends came to 11 bases. The CDR3 totals 14 residues. CDR1 and CDR2 (germline): SGHNT, YYREEE (reference sequence). In DNA form, the CDR3 reads TGTGCCAGCAGCTTGGAATGGGCCAAGGATACGCAGTATTTT. Protein: CASSLEWAKDTQYF.

The chain links TRBV15 to TRBJ2-5; no reliable D call. This CDR3 has 11 residues. Germline V CDR1 and CDR2: LNHNV, YYDKDF (reference sequence). V lost 5 bases, J lost 3 bases, and 4 bases lay in between. CDR3 bases: TGTGCCACCAGCGCAAAAGAGACCCAGTACTTC. It is translated as CATSAKETQYF.

The rearrangement uses TRBV2 and TRBJ2-5; a possible D gene is TRBD1 (5 bases). The CDR3 has 12 residues. Trimming removed 7 bases from V and 5 bases from J, with 11 bases in between. Looked up from germline, CDR1 is SNHLY and CDR2 is FYNNEI. This chain's CDR3 is CASMGQVETQYF. The DNA of the CDR3 is TGTGCCAGCATGGGGCAGGTGGAGACCCAGTACTTC.

This clone appeared a few times. The DNA of the CDR3 is TGCGCCAGCAGCACGGGACAGGGGGACCAAGCTTTCTTT. Translation: CASSTGQGDQAFF. V is TRBV5-1 and J is TRBJ1-1; the match to TRBD1 covers 11 bases. J lost 9 bases, V lost 4 bases, and 5 bases had no gene match. Per the germline V gene, CDR1 is SGHRS and CDR2 is YFSETQ. The CDR3 has 13 amino acids.